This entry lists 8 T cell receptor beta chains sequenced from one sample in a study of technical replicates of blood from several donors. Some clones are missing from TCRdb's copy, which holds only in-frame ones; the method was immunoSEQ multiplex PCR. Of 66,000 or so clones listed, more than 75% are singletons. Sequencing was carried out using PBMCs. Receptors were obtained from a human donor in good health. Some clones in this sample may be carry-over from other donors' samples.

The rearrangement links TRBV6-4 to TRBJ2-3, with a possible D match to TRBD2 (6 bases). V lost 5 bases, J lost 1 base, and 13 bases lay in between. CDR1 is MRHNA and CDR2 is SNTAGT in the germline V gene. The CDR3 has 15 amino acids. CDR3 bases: TGTGCCAGCAGTATGGGAGGCTCCGGCACAGATACGCAGTATTTT. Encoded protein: CASSMGGSGTDTQYF.

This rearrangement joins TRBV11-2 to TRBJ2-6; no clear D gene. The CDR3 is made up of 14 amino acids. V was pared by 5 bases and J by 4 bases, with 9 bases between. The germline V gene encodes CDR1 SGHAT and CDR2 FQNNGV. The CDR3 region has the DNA TGTGCCAGCAGCCTCCCCTACGGGGCCAACGTCCTGACTTTC. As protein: CASSLPYGANVLTF.

CDR3 coding DNA: TGTGCCAGCAGCTCGGGGACCTACAATGAGCAGTTCTTC. This sequence encodes CASSSGTYNEQFF. The chain carries TRBV7-2 and TRBJ2-1, with TRBD2 as a possible D gene (5 bases). The CDR3 spans 13 residues. Germline assignment: CDR1 SGHTA and CDR2 FQGNSA. Trimming stripped 4 bases from V and 2 bases from J, with 6 bases between.

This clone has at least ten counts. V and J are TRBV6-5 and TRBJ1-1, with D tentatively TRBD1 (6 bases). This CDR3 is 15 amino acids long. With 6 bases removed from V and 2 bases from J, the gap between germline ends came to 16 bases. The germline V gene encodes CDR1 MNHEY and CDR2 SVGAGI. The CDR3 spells CASSFTGTTNTEAFF. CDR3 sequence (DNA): TGTGCCAGCAGCTTTACCGGGACAACCAACACTGAAGCTTTCTTT.

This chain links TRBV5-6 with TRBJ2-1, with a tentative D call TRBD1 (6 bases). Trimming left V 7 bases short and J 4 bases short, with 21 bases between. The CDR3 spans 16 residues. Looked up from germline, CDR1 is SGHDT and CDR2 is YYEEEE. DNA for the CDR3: TGTGCCAGCTTTTCGAACAGGGCTTTCTGGTACAATGAGCAGTTCTTC. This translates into CASFSNRAFWYNEQFF.

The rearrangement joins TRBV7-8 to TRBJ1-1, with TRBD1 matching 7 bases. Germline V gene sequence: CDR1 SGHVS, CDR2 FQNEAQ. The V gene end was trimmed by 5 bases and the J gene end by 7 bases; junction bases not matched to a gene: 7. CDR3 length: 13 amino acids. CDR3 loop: CASSRSRDSEAFF. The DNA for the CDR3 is TGTGCCAGCAGCCGCAGCCGGGACAGTGAAGCTTTCTTT.

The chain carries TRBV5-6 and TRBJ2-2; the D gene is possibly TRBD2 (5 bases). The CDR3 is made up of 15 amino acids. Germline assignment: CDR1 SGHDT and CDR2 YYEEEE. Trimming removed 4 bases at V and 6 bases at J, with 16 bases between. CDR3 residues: CASSHRERWAGELFF. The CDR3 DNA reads TGTGCCAGCAGCCACCGTGAGCGGTGGGCCGGGGAGCTGTTTTTT.

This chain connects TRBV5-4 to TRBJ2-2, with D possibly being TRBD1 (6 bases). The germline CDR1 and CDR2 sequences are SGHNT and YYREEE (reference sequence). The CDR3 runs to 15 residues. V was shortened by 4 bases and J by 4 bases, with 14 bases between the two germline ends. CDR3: CASSTGTPSTGELFF. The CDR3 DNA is TGTGCCAGCAGCACCGGGACACCTAGCACCGGGGAGCTGTTTTTT.